Presented here are 25 T cell receptor beta chains from one specimen sequenced in a study of T cells in Graves' hyperthyroidism and ophthalmopathy (dated by TCRdb to between 2018 and 2021). Library preparation employed multiplex PCR. This sample was sequenced with an Illumina HiSeq 2000. TCR beta CDR3 regions were amplified from RNA transcripts. For the first round of RT-PCR on the TCR CDR3, the HTBI primer set was used together with the Qiagen OneStep RT-PCR kit. TCRdb ran its own pipeline on the public reads, namely fastp trimming at Q25 and MiXCR clone calling, and kept in-frame beta chains. All rows with the same CDR3 protein become a single entry with the most common DNA and genes. For this sample there are about 130,000 distinct CDR3 sequences; approximately 20% appear just once. Around 70% of the sample is in the top ten clones. Sequences were obtained from blood. The source of these receptors is a woman aged 50 to 60 with Graves' hyperthyroidism that later progressed to Graves' ophthalmopathy.

The chain joins TRBV11-3 to TRBJ2-4; perhaps D is TRBD1 or TRBD2 (5 bases each). The V and J ends lost 1 base and 6 bases respectively, with 13 bases between them. The CDR3 totals 15 residues. CDR1 SGHNT and CDR2 YENEEA come from the germline V gene. CDR3 nucleotide sequence: TGTGCCAGCAGCTTAGGCCCCCGAGGGGCAAACATTCAGTACTTC. The encoded protein is CASSLGPRGANIQYF.

J is TRBJ2-7 and V is TRBV7-2; D might be TRBD1 (5 bases). Deletions cut 1 base from V and 2 bases from J, with 9 bases between. The germline V gene has CDR1 SGHTA and CDR2 FQGNSA. The CDR3 loop spans 14 amino acids. For the CDR3, the DNA is TGTGCCAGCAGCTTAGGGGCAGGGCCCTACGAGCAGTACTTC. This translates into CASSLGAGPYEQYF.

This clonotype was counted many times. This chain joins TRBV12-3 or TRBV12-4 and TRBJ1-5, with TRBD1 as a possible D gene (6 bases). V dropped 2 bases and J dropped 6 bases, with 14 bases sitting between them. This CDR3 is built from 15 residues. The CDR3 bases are TGTGCCAGCAGTTTACCAGGGGAGTGGGGTCAGCCCCAGCATTTT. Translation: CASSLPGEWGQPQHF.

This chain joins TRBV14 and TRBJ2-7; no clear D gene. The CDR3 has 12 amino acids. Germline V CDR1 and CDR2: SGHDN, FVKESK. The V end was cut by 6 bases, the J end by 2 bases, with 8 bases between. The CDR3, as DNA: TGTGCCAGCAGGGATTGGACCTACGAGCAGTACTTC. Translation gives CASRDWTYEQYF. The whole variable domain, remainder taken from reference TRBV14 and TRBJ2-7, is EAGVTQFPSHSVIEKGQTVTLRCDPISGHDNLYWYRRVMGKEIKFLLHFVKESKQDESGMPNNRFLAERTGGTYSTLKVQPAELEDSGVYFCASRDWTYEQYFGPGTRLTVT.

The table lists this clonotype with many counts. The chain employs TRBV3-1 and TRBJ2-1; D is unclear. The CDR3 length is 18 residues. V shed 4 bases and J shed 7 bases, with 26 bases lying between them. Per the germline V gene, CDR1 is LGHDT and CDR2 is YNNKEL (reference sequence). The CDR3 reads CASSRSLRRTTPGNEQFF. CDR3 sequence (DNA): TGTGCCAGCAGCCGCTCACTCAGACGTACTACCCCCGGGAATGAGCAGTTCTTC.

The V gene is TRBV4-2, the J gene TRBJ1-5; D is unclear. This CDR3 spans 12 amino acids. V was pared by 5 bases and J by 10 bases, with 12 bases between. Germline lookup yields CDR1 LGHNA and CDR2 YNFKEQ. DNA for the CDR3: TGTGCCAGCAGCATAGGTGGAGGACCCCAGCATTTT. Translating it yields CASSIGGGPQHF.

This clonotype was counted between two and nine times. The chain joins TRBV10-3 to TRBJ2-2; D is ambiguous. Germline values: CDR1 ENHRY, CDR2 SYGVKD. CDR3 length: 14 residues. Trimming left V 2 bases short and J 3 bases short, with 7 bases between. In DNA form, the CDR3 reads TGTGCCATCAGTGAGCGAGGCGACACCGGGGAGCTGTTTTTT. Its protein is CAISERGDTGELFF.

The rearrangement joins TRBV28 to TRBJ2-1; D is unclear. CDR1 and CDR2 (germline): MDHEN, SYDVKM. The V gene lost 5 bases and the J gene lost 8 bases, with 16 bases spanning the gap. The CDR3 is 14 residues long. The CDR3 DNA sequence: TGTGCCAGCAGTAGCCCCTGGGGTTCATATGAGCAGTTCTTC. Its translation is CASSSPWGSYEQFF.

This clonotype was seen a single time. The chain links TRBV20-1 to TRBJ2-3; TRBD2 aligns across 8 bases. The CDR3 covers 14 residues. J gave up 0 bases and V 3 bases, and 2 bases lay outside the gene matches. Germline V lookup: CDR1 DFQATT, CDR2 SNEGSKA (reference sequence). CDR3 amino acids: CSASGRASTDTQYF. The CDR3 DNA reads TGCAGTGCTAGCGGGAGGGCTAGCACAGATACGCAGTATTTT.

V and J are TRBV12-3 or TRBV12-4 and TRBJ2-7; possibly TRBD1 for D (5 bases). Trimming removed 7 bases from V and 2 bases from J, with 9 bases in between. The CDR3 sequence is 12 residues long. CDR3 nucleotide sequence: TGTGCCAGCACGGACAATACCTACGAGCAGTACTTC. It specifies CASTDNTYEQYF.

Only a few counts were recorded for this clonotype. This chain connects TRBV28 to TRBJ1-2; D gene ambiguous. The CDR3 runs to 14 residues. Per the germline V gene, CDR1 is MDHEN and CDR2 is SYDVKM. V lost 6 bases, J lost 0 bases, and 11 bases lay in between. CDR3 nucleotides: TGTGCCAGCAGACGAGGACTGTCTAACTATGGCTACACCTTC. Residues: CASRRGLSNYGYTF.

This clonotype showed up many times. The chain carries TRBV20-1 and TRBJ2-3, with 11 positions matching TRBD2. With 4 bases clipped from V and 0 bases from J, the junction kept 9 bases outside the gene matches. The V gene's germline CDR1 is DFQATT and CDR2 SNEGSKA (reference sequence). The CDR3 is made up of 17 amino acids. The CDR3 sequence is CSAKATGLAASTDTQYF. Here the CDR3 DNA reads TGCAGTGCTAAGGCTACGGGACTAGCGGCTAGCACAGATACGCAGTATTTT.

The genes are TRBV29-1 and TRBJ2-5, with TRBD2 identical over 9 bases. Germline V CDR1 and CDR2: SQVTM, ANQGSEA. The trim removed 4 bases at V and 2 bases at J, leaving 11 bases unmatched. The CDR3 has 16 residues. CDR3 in amino acids: CSVGCGLAGTQETQYF. The DNA for the CDR3 is TGCAGCGTTGGTTGTGGGCTAGCGGGGACACAAGAGACCCAGTACTTC.

This clonotype has a count of ten or more. The J gene is TRBJ2-1, the V gene TRBV4-2; 9 bases align to TRBD1. The ends lost 1 base at V and 6 bases at J; junction bases unmatched: 7. There are 16 residues in the CDR3. CDR1 and CDR2 from the germline V gene are LGHNA and YNFKEQ. The DNA for the CDR3 is TGTGCCAGCAGCCAAGGGACGGGACAGGGTCGCAATGAGCAGTTCTTC. It yields the protein CASSQGTGQGRNEQFF.

This clonotype showed up many times. V and J are TRBV7-9 and TRBJ2-5; 7 nucleotides match TRBD1. The trim removed 3 bases at V and 2 bases at J, leaving 9 bases unmatched. CDR3 length: 16 amino acids. Germline V gene lookup returns CDR1 SEHNR and CDR2 FQNEAQ (reference sequence). The CDR3 DNA reads TGTGCCAGCAGCTTGGGGGACAGACAAGCACAAGAGACCCAGTACTTC. The encoded protein is CASSLGDRQAQETQYF. Combining the CDR3 with reference TRBV7-9 and TRBJ2-5 gives the whole variable domain DTGVSQNPRHKITKRGQNVTFRCDPISEHNRLYWYRQTLGQGPEFLTYFQNEAQLEKSRLLSDRFSAERPKGSFSTLEIQRTEQGDSAMYLCASSLGDRQAQETQYFGPGTRLLVL.

The chain is built from TRBV28 and TRBJ2-5; D is perhaps TRBD1 or TRBD2 (5 bases each). In germline, CDR1 is MDHEN, CDR2 SYDVKM. The V end lost 1 base, the J end lost 4 bases, and 13 bases lay between the germline ends. The CDR3 covers 15 residues. In DNA, the CDR3 is TGTGCCAGCAGTTTATTGGGGACGGCGGCAGAGACCCAGTACTTC. Its translation: CASSLLGTAAETQYF.

There are a few counts of this clonotype. At one end the junction does not follow the germline gene, possibly because of a read error. The chain links TRBV9 to TRBJ2-7; 8 bases align to TRBD2. CDR3 length: 15 residues. Germline-derived CDR1 and CDR2 are SGDLS and YYNGEE. The CDR3 DNA follows: TGTGCCAGCATCGTAATCCGAGGACTAGCCCACGAGCAGTACTTC. This gives the protein CASIVIRGLAHEQYF.

As to this clonotype: One end of the junction does not line up with germline, which may come from a read error. The chain carries TRBV15 and TRBJ2-7; 7 positions agree with TRBD1. Germline CDR1 and CDR2: LNHNV and YYDKDF (reference sequence). The CDR3 covers 13 residues. The CDR3 nucleotides are TGTGCCACCAGCGGAGACAGGGACTACGAGCAGTACTTC. Amino acids: CATSGDRDYEQYF.

This clonotype was picked up many times. This chain uses TRBV28 with TRBJ1-1; D unclear. The germline gives CDR1 MDHEN, CDR2 SYDVKM. This CDR3 is 15 amino acids long. V dropped 4 bases and J dropped 1 base, with 13 bases sitting between them. The CDR3 spells CASSWYHRGNTEAFF. As DNA, the CDR3 is TGTGCCAGCAGTTGGTACCATAGAGGGAACACTGAAGCTTTCTTT.

V and J are TRBV5-5 and TRBJ1-6, with D perhaps TRBD1 (6 bases). Trimming took off 1 base at V and 4 bases at J, with 9 bases between the two ends. The CDR3 contains 15 residues. Germline CDR1 reads SGHKS; CDR2 reads YYEKEE (reference sequence). CDR3 in DNA: TGTGCCAGCAGCTTGCAGGGGCTTTATAATTCACCCCTCCACTTT. The encoded protein is CASSLQGLYNSPLHF.

This clonotype was counted at least ten times. Written as DNA, the CDR3 is TGTGCCAGCAGTTCTGGACGGGCCCTGGTCTCCTACGAGCAGTACTTC. Translating it yields CASSSGRALVSYEQYF. V is TRBV27 and J is TRBJ2-7; D remains ambiguous. V was pared by 4 bases and J by 0 bases, with 16 bases between. The CDR3 extends over 16 amino acids. CDR1 and CDR2 (germline): MNHEY, SMNVEV (reference sequence).

CDR3 residues: CASSQDYGLAGAEQYF. The CDR3 region has the DNA TGTGCCAGCAGCCAAGATTACGGACTAGCGGGAGCCGAGCAGTACTTC. This chain joins TRBV4-2 and TRBJ2-7; 13 bases fit TRBD2. Germline-derived CDR1 and CDR2 are LGHNA and YNFKEQ. This CDR3 spans 16 amino acids. V lost 0 bases to trimming and J lost 6 bases; unmatched junction nucleotides: 5.

The chain employs TRBV20-1 and TRBJ2-3, with D possibly TRBD1 on 5 matching bases. Germline V gene lookup returns CDR1 DFQATT and CDR2 SNEGSKA (reference sequence). CDR3 size: 12 residues. V dropped 6 bases and J dropped 2 bases, with 9 bases sitting between them. CDR3 in DNA: TGCAGTGCAGGGGCTCTCACAGATACGCAGTATTTT. Translation gives CSAGALTDTQYF.

This clonotype was observed a few times. The chain carries TRBV19 and TRBJ2-1; 9 bases match TRBD2. Unmatched junction bases numbered 13, after V lost 5 bases and J lost 5 bases. The CDR3 is 17 amino acids. Germline CDR1 and CDR2: LNHDA and SQIVND (reference sequence). The CDR3 reads CASSASPGLAPNNEQFF. CDR3 DNA sequence: TGTGCCAGTAGTGCCTCACCGGGACTAGCCCCCAACAATGAGCAGTTCTTC.

This clonotype appeared many times. V and J are TRBV20-1 and TRBJ2-1, with TRBD2 as a possible D gene (6 bases). Germline values: CDR1 DFQATT, CDR2 SNEGSKA (reference sequence). Trimming pared 1 base from V and 7 bases from J, leaving 14 bases between. The CDR3 sequence is 14 residues long. The CDR3 nucleotides read TGCAGTGCTAGAGGGGGTTTGCTAGCGAATGAGCAGTTCTTC. Translation: CSARGGLLANEQFF.